This is a list of T cell receptor beta chains from one sample in a study of shared clonotypes between healthy human individuals. Libraries were prepared by immunoSEQ multiplex PCR; TCRdb keeps only in-frame clonotypes and omits some of them. The sample has millions of clones; about 93% are singletons. The sample was naive CD8+ T cells from PBMCs. Source of these receptors: a man aged 18 to 35 in good health. Some clones in this sample may be carry-over from other donors' samples. The CDR3 runs from the conserved cysteine through the conserved F or W. Each record gives: clone size, D gene, V gene, J gene, CDR3 protein, CDR3 DNA. A D gene is named only where the DNA matches it firmly. Rows may omit the clone size; those that give it use once, few, many or a size class.

>-|-|TRBV7-9|TRBJ1-5
CASSPGGGRSDQPQHF
TGTGCCAGCAGCCCCGGGGGGGGCAGAAGCGATCAGCCCCAGCATTTT
>-|TRBD2|TRBV4-2|TRBJ2-3
CASSQLGNSGIQYF
TGTGCCAGCAGCCAACTAGGTAATAGCGGGATACAGTATTTT
>-|-|TRBV7-3|TRBJ1-1
CASSPLGRHTEAFF
TGTGCCAGCAGCCCGCTGGGTCGACACACTGAAGCTTTCTTT
>-|-|TRBV21-1|TRBJ2-2
CASSLTGELFF
TGTGCCAGCAGCTTGACAGGGGAGCTGTTTTTT
>once|-|TRBV4-1|TRBJ1-1
CASSQDQRPNTEAFF
TGCGCCAGCAGCCAAGATCAGAGACCGAACACTGAAGCTTTCTTT
>-|-|TRBV28|TRBJ1-5
CASSFNLIGPQHF
TGTGCCAGCAGTTTTAACTTAATAGGACCCCAGCATTTT
>-|-|TRBV2|TRBJ1-3
CASSGGTGPGNTIYF
TGTGCCAGCAGTGGAGGGACCGGACCTGGAAACACCATATATTTT
>-|-|TRBV19|TRBJ1-3
CASSMDFSSGNTIYF
TGTGCCAGTAGTATGGACTTCAGCTCTGGAAACACCATATATTTT
>-|TRBD1|TRBV27|TRBJ2-7
CASRTDRDLLYEQYF
TGTGCCAGCAGGACGGACAGGGATTTACTCTACGAGCAGTACTTC
>-|TRBD1|TRBV5-1|TRBJ2-2
CASSGGTGVRSGELFF
TGCGCCAGCAGCGGCGGGACAGGGGTTAGGTCCGGGGAGCTGTTTTTT
>once|-|TRBV28|TRBJ2-7
CASNYGGISYEQYF
TGTGCCAGCAACTACGGCGGAATATCCTACGAGCAGTACTTC
>once|-|TRBV4-1|TRBJ2-3
CASSNGGLGEEGRNTDTQYF
TGCGCCAGCAGCAATGGTGGCTTGGGGGAGGAAGGCCGTAACACAGATACGCAGTATTTT
>-|TRBD1|TRBV14|TRBJ1-4
CASSQTGEDEKLFF
TGTGCCAGCAGCCAGACAGGGGAAGATGAAAAACTGTTTTTT
>once|-|TRBV27|TRBJ1-5
CASSTLGGRNQPQHF
TGTGCCAGCAGTACCCTAGGGGGTCGGAATCAGCCCCAGCATTTT
>-|TRBD1|TRBV28|TRBJ1-1
CASSSPRTGHDLSTEAFF
TGTGCCAGCAGTTCCCCGCGGACAGGGCACGATTTGTCCACTGAAGCTTTCTTT
>-|TRBD1|TRBV15|TRBJ2-7
CATSLTTGVEQYF
TGTGCCACCAGCTTAACCACAGGGGTCGAGCAGTACTTC
>once|TRBD1|TRBV25-1|TRBJ1-4
CASSSGTGGGKLFF
TGTGCCAGCAGCTCCGGGACAGGGGGTGGAAAACTGTTTTTT
>-|-|TRBV6-1|TRBJ1-1
CASRRGTEAFF
TGTGCCAGCAGACGGGGGACTGAAGCTTTCTTT
>-|-|TRBV6-5|TRBJ1-1
CASRAGAEAFF
TGTGCCAGCAGGGCAGGGGCTGAAGCTTTCTTT
>once|-|TRBV7-2|TRBJ1-5
CASSLGHTANQPQHF
TGTGCCAGCAGCTTAGGACACACGGCCAATCAGCCCCAGCATTTT
>-|TRBD1|TRBV11-1|TRBJ1-2
CASSPRQGVGYGYTF
TGTGCCAGCAGCCCACGACAGGGGGTCGGCTATGGCTACACCTTC
>-|-|TRBV5-6|TRBJ2-1
CASTPDPQGIYSYNEQFF
TGTGCCAGCACCCCTGACCCACAGGGCATTTACTCCTACAATGAGCAGTTCTTC
>-|-|TRBV4-3|TRBJ1-2
CASSQGLVDLYYGYTF
TGCGCCAGCAGCCAAGGGCTAGTGGACTTATACTATGGCTACACCTTC
>-|TRBD1|TRBV4-3|TRBJ2-7
CASSQDPPGQGGYEQYF
TGCGCCAGCAGCCAAGATCCCCCGGGACAGGGCGGCTACGAGCAGTACTTC
>-|-|TRBV6-1|TRBJ2-3
CASSETQRPSTDTQYF
TGTGCCAGCAGTGAAACCCAGCGGCCAAGCACAGATACGCAGTATTTT
>-|-|TRBV9|TRBJ2-1
CASSTGGGSNEQFF
TGTGCCAGCAGCACTGGGGGCGGGAGCAATGAGCAGTTCTTC
>once|-|TRBV7-8|TRBJ2-1
CASSSRGAKNNEQFF
TGTGCCAGCAGCTCTAGGGGGGCTAAGAACAATGAGCAGTTCTTC
>-|-|TRBV27|TRBJ2-1
CASSPASNEQFF
TGTGCCAGCAGTCCCGCCTCTAACGAGCAGTTCTTC
>-|-|TRBV5-4|TRBJ1-3
CASSRDPGAGNTIYF
TGTGCCAGCAGTAGGGACCCCGGGGCTGGAAACACCATATATTTT
>-|TRBD2|TRBV29-1|TRBJ2-7
CSVEEITSGRNYEQYF
TGCAGCGTTGAAGAGATCACTAGCGGGAGGAACTACGAGCAGTACTTC
>-|TRBD2|TRBV9|TRBJ2-3
CASSGDYLTDTQYF
TGTGCCAGCAGCGGGGACTACCTCACAGATACGCAGTATTTT
>-|TRBD2|TRBV11-2|TRBJ2-7
CASSSGLDYYEQYF
TGTGCCAGCAGCTCGGGACTAGATTACTACGAGCAGTACTTC
>-|-|TRBV7-6|TRBJ2-7
CASSSAMGHRYF
TGTGCCAGCAGCTCCGCTATGGGCCACAGGTACTTC
>-|-|TRBV2|TRBJ2-7
CASWEGVEQYF
TGTGCCAGCTGGGAAGGGGTCGAGCAGTACTTC
>-|TRBD2|TRBV11-2|TRBJ2-7
CASSLGRDRDYLYYEQYF
TGTGCCAGCAGCTTAGGGAGGGACCGGGACTACCTATACTACGAGCAGTACTTC
>-|TRBD1|TRBV12-5|TRBJ2-5
CASAPTGSQETQYF
TGTGCTAGTGCCCCGACAGGGTCACAAGAGACCCAGTACTTC
>-|TRBD2|TRBV27|TRBJ2-1
CASSLRGRVEFF
TGTGCCAGCAGTTTACGCGGGAGGGTGGAGTTCTTC
>-|-|TRBV7-9|TRBJ2-7
CASSSGGRTVEQYF
TGTGCCAGCAGCTCAGGAGGTAGGACAGTCGAGCAGTACTTC
>-|TRBD2|TRBV10-3|TRBJ2-1
CATRLGRTSHEQFF
TGTGCCACCAGGTTGGGAAGGACTAGTCATGAGCAGTTCTTC
>-|-|TRBV4-2|TRBJ1-6
CASSSNPKHGEPSPLHF
TGTGCCAGCAGCTCCAACCCCAAGCACGGGGAGCCTTCACCCCTCCACTTT
>-|-|TRBV27|TRBJ1-2
CASSLRVGNYGYTF
TGTGCCAGCAGTTTAAGGGTAGGAAACTATGGCTACACCTTC
>-|TRBD2|TRBV15|TRBJ2-1
CATSVPGLAGLGEQFF
TGTGCCACCAGCGTCCCGGGACTAGCCGGCCTAGGGGAGCAGTTCTTC